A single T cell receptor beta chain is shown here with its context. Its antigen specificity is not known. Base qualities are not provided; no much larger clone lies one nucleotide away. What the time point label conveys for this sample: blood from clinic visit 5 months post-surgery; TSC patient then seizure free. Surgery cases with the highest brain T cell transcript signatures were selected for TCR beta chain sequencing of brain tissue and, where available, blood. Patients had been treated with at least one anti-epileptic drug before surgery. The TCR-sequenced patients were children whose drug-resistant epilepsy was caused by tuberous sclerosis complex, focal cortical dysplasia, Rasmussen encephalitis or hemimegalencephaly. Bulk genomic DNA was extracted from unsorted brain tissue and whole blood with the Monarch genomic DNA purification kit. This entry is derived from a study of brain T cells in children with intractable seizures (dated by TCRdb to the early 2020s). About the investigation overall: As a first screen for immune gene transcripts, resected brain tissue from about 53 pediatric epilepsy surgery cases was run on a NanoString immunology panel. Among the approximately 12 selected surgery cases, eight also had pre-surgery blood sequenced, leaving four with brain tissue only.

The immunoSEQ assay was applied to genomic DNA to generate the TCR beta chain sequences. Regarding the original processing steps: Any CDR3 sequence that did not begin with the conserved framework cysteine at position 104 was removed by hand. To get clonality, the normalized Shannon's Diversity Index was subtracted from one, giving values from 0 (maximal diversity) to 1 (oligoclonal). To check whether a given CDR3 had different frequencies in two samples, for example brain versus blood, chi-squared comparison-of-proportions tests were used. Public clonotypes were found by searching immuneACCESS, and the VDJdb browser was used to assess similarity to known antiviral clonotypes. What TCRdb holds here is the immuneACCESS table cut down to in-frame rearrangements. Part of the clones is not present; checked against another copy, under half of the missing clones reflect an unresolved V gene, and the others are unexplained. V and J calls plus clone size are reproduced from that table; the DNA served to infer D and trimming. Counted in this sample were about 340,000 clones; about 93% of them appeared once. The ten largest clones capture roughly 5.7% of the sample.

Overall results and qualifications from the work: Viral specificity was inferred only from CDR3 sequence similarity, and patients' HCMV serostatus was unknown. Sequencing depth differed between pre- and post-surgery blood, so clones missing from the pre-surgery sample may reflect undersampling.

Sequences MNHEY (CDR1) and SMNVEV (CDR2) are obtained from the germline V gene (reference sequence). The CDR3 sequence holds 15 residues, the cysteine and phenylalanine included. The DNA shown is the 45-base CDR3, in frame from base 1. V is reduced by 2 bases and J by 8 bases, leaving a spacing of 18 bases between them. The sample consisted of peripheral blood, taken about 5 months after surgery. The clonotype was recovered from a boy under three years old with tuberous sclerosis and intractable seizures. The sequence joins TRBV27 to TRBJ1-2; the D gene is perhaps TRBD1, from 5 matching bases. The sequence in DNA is TGTGCCAGCAGTTTAAAAGGGACCTCACCCGGGGGCTACACCTTC. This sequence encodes CASSLKGTSPGGYTF.